This TCR beta chain came from a study of T cell changes during pregnancy in multiple sclerosis. Assay: immunoSEQ multiplex PCR; the TCRdb copy retains only in-frame clones and omits some. The sample carries tens of thousands of clones, more than 85% recorded once. The CDR3 extends over 16 amino acids. Trimming stripped 2 bases from V and 6 bases from J, with 17 bases between. Germline CDR1 reads LNHDA; CDR2 reads SQIVND (reference sequence). This sequence was found in a female donor with multiple sclerosis, enrolled in a pregnancy study. The starting material was CD8+ T cells from peripheral blood mononuclear cells, obtained after pregnancy. V gene TRBV19 combines with J gene TRBJ2-4, with D possibly matching TRBD1 (6 bases). The CDR3 region is CASSIMTAGVGNIQYF. As DNA, the CDR3 is TGTGCCAGTAGTATAATGACGGCAGGGGTAGGAAACATTCAGTACTTC.